This is a list of T cell receptor beta chains from one sample in a study of human T cells and chemical hapten exposure. TCRdb reprocessed the RACE reads via MiXCR and lists one record per CDR3 protein. The table records 85,000 to 100,000 distinct CDR3 sequences, 25% to 30% of them present only once. The sample consisted of whole blood, taken in connection with sensitization to the hapten diphenylcyclopropenone (DPC). These receptors all come from a man in his forties with alopecia areata. Some clones in this sample may be carry-over from other donors' samples. Both conserved end residues are part of each CDR3.

v_gene,CDR3aa
TRBV18,CASSPLRTGEPQHF
TRBV29-1,CSVAVGPETQYF
TRBV12-3/TRBV12-4,CASSQQEPGEKLFF
TRBV9,CASSRDTGGEKLFF
TRBV20-1,CSARAGSQAGELFF
TRBV10-3,CAISFDPLDTQYF
TRBV2,CASSEALDPTETQYF
TRBV12-3/TRBV12-4,CASSFPSTSYHNEQFF
TRBV20-1,CSAISGSTGELFF
TRBV12-3/TRBV12-4,CASSRTDEKLFF
TRBV7-9,CASSSTRSGELFF
TRBV18,CASSPQGQGNEQFF
TRBV7-2,CASSLWGQDKNIQYF
TRBV7-2,CASSLNGGQGASYNSPLHF
TRBV30,CAWSPGGSYEQYF
TRBV28,CASSLSPGRGKGNTEAFF
TRBV7-3,CASSLMPASTDTQYF
TRBV4-2,CASSQGSRTGKRPDTQYF
TRBV28,CASRTGGFQPQHF
TRBV5-1,CASSKVRDRVETQYF
TRBV4-3,CASSPQQGVLAKNIQYF
TRBV6-4,CASSAGDSTGELFF
TRBV7-8,CASSSRDRVYEQYF
TRBV7-2,CASSYGNSGDTQYF
TRBV29-1,CSTSRQETQYF
TRBV28,CASGIRNEQYF
TRBV6-5,CASSYSERRGNSPLHF
TRBV5-1,CASSSSLAGGPWGGNEQFF
TRBV11-2,CASSFGAGTGGQPQHF
TRBV6-5,CASSYLGITEAFF
TRBV28,CASSLLGRGLAYNEQFF
TRBV28,CASRGGGNNEQFF
TRBV20-1,CSASGQEGYNEQFF
TRBV28,CASKTSARDEQYF
TRBV7-8,CASTRNFRDEQFF